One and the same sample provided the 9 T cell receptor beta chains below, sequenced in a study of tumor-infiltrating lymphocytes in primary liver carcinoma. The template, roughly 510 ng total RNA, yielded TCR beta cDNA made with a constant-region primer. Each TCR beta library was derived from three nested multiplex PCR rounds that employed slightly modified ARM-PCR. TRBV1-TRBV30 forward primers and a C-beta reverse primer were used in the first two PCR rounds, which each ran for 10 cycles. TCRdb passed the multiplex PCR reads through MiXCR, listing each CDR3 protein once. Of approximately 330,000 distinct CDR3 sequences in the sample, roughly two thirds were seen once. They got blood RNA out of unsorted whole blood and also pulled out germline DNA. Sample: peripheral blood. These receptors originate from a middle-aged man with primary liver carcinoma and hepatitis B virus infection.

The CDR3 sequence is CAWSSELLGELFF. CDR3 nucleotide sequence: TGTGCCTGGAGTTCGGAGCTGCTCGGGGAGCTGTTTTTT. The chain recombines TRBV30 with TRBJ2-2; no definite D call. Deletions cut 2 bases from V and 7 bases from J, with 11 bases between. The CDR3 has 13 amino acids. CDR1 is GTSNPN, CDR2 SVGIG, per germline (reference sequence).

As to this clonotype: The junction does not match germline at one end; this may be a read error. CDR3 in amino acids: CASSQDQGLADTQYF. As DNA, the CDR3 is TGCGCCAGCAGCCAGGATCAGGGGTTGGCAGATACACAGTATTTT. The chain uses TRBV4-3 and TRBJ2-3; D is possibly TRBD1 (6 bases). Per the germline V gene, CDR1 is LGHNA and CDR2 is YSLEER. This CDR3 has 15 residues.

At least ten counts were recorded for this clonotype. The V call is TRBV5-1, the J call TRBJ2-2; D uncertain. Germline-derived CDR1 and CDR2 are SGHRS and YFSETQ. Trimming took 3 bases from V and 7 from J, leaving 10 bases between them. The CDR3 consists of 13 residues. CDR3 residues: CASSSPYVGELFF. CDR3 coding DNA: TGCGCCAGCAGCTCTCCCTACGTCGGGGAGCTGTTTTTT.

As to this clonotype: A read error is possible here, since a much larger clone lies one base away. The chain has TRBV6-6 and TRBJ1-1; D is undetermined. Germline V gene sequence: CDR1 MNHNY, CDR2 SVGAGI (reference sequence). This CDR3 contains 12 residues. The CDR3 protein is CASTKEASEALF. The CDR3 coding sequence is TGTGCCAGCACGAAGGAGGCCAGTGAAGCTTTATTT.

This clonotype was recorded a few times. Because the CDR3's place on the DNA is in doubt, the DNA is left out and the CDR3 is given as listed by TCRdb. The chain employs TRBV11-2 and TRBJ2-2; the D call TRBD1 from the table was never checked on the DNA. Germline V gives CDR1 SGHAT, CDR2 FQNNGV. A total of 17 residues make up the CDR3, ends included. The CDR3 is CASSQVGGGANTGELFF.

The CDR3, as DNA: TGCGCCAGCAGCACAGGAGAGGGGCTAGAAGAGACCCAGTACTTC. Translation gives CASSTGEGLEETQYF. This sequence joins TRBV4-3 and TRBJ2-5; D might be TRBD1 or TRBD2, each matching 5 bases. Trimming cost V 5 bases and J 3 bases, with 16 bases left between them. The CDR3 contains 15 residues. From germline, CDR1 is LGHNA and CDR2 YSLEER.

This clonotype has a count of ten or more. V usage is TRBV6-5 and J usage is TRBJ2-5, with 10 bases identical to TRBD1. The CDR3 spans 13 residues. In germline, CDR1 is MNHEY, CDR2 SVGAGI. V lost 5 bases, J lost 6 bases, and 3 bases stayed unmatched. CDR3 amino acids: CASSDDRGQTQYF. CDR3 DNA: TGTGCCAGCAGTGACGACAGGGGGCAGACCCAGTACTTC.

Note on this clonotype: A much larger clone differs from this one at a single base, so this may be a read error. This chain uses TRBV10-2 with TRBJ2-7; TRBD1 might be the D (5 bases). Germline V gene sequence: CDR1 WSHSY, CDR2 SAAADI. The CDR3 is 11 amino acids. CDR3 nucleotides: TGCACCGTAGGGGATTCCTACGAGCAGTACTTC. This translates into CTVGDSYEQYF.

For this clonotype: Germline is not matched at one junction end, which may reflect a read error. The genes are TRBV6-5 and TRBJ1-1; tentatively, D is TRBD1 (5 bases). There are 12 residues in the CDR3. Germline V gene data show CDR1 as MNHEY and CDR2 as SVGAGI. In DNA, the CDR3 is TGTGCCAGCAGTTACGTAGGGACTGGAGCTTTCTTT. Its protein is CASSYVGTGAFF.